Detailed here is one TCR beta chain. The antigen is not known. It was with 60 Vbeta and 13 Jbeta primers that the PCR ran. Sequencing was performed with immunoSEQ multiplex PCR; in TCRdb, only in-frame clones are kept and a portion is missing. The sample totals 130,000 to 150,000 clones. This record belongs to a study of cytomegalovirus exposure and HLA in healthy donors. Overall study results and limits: In a later analysis, a missense DCLRE1C variant was linked to TCR beta V- and J-gene trimming.

Sample: PBMCs. The receptor was isolated from a man aged 35 to 55 in good health and CMV-seronegative.

CDR3 loop: CASSSTGKLYEQYF. The CDR3 DNA follows: TGCGCCAGCAGCTCCACAGGGAAGCTCTACGAGCAGTACTTC. This chain uses TRBV5-1 with TRBJ2-7, with a weak D call TRBD1 (6 bases). Trimming removed 3 bases from V and 3 bases from J, with 13 bases in between. From germline, CDR1 is SGHRS and CDR2 YFSETQ. The CDR3 has 14 residues.